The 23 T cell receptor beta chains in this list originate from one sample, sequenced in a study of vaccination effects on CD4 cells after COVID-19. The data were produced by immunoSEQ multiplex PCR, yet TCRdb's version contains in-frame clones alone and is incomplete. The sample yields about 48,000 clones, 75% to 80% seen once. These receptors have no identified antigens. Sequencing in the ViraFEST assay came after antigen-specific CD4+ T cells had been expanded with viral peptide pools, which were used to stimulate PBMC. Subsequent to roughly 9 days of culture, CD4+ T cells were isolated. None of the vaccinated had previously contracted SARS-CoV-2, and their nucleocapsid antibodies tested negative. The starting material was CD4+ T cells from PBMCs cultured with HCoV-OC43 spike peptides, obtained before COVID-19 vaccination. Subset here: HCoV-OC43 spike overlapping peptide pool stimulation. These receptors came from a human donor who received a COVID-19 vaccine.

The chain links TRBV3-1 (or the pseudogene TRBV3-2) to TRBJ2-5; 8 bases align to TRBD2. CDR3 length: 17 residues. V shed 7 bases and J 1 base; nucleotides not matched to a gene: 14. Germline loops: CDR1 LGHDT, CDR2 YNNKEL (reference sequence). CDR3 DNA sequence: TGTGCCAGCACGCCTACCTTTAGCGGGGTTCCCCAAGAGACCCAGTACTTC. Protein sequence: CASTPTFSGVPQETQYF.

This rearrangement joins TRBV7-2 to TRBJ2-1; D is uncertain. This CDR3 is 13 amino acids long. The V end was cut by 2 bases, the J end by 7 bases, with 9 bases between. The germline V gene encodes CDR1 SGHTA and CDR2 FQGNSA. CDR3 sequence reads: CASSLMVRNEQFF. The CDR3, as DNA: TGTGCCAGCAGCTTAATGGTTCGGAATGAGCAGTTCTTC.

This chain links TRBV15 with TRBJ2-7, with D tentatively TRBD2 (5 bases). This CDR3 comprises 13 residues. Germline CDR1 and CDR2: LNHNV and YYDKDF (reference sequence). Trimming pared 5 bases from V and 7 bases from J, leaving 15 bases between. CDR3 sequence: CATSPQDSLEQYV. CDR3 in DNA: TGTGCCACCAGCCCCCAGGACTCTTTAGAGCAGTACGTC.

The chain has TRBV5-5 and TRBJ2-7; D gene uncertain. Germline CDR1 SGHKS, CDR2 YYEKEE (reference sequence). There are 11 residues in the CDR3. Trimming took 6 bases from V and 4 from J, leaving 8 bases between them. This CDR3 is CASIDMYEQYV. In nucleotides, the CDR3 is TGTGCCAGCATTGACATGTACGAGCAGTACGTC.

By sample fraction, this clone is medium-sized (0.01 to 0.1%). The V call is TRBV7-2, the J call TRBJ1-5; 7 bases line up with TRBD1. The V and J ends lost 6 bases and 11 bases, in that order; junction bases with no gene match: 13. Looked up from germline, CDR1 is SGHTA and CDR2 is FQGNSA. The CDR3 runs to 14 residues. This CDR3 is CASSLDRASMSQHF. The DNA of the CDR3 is TGTGCCAGCAGTCTCGACAGGGCCTCCATGTCCCAGCATTTT.

The DNA of the CDR3 is TGCGCCAGCAGCTGGGGACAGAACACTGAAGCTTTCTTT. Translation gives CASSWGQNTEAFF. The rearrangement joins TRBV5-1 to TRBJ1-1; possible D gene TRBD1, 6 bases. There are 13 residues in the CDR3. Germline V CDR1 and CDR2: SGHRS, YFSETQ. V shed 3 bases and J shed 1 base, with 7 bases lying between them.

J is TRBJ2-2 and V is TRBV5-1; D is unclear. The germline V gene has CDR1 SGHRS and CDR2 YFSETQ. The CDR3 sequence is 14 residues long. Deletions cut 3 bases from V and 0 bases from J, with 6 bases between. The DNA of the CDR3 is TGCGCCAGCAGCTCTATCGCGAACACCGGGGAGCTGTTTTTT. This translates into CASSSIANTGELFF.

CDR3 sequence reads: CASNTVQSYEQYV. As DNA, the CDR3 is TGTGCCAGCAACACGGTACAGAGCTACGAGCAGTACGTC. The V call is TRBV6-4, the J call TRBJ2-7; the D is unclear. The CDR3 extends over 13 amino acids. Germline V gene sequence: CDR1 MRHNA, CDR2 SNTAGT. V dropped 7 bases and J dropped 3 bases, with 13 bases sitting between them.

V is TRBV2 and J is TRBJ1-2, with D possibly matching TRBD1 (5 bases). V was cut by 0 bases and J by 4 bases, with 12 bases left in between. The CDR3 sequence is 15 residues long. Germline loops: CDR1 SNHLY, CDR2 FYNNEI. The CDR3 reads CASSEASGTPYGYTF. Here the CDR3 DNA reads TGTGCCAGCAGTGAAGCTTCCGGGACTCCCTATGGCTACACCTTC.

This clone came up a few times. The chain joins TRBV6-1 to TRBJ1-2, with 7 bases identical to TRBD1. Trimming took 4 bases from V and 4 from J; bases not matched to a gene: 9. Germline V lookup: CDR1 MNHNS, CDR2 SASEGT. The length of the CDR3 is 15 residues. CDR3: CASSVATGHGYGYTF. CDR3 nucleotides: TGTGCCAGCAGTGTAGCGACAGGGCATGGCTATGGCTACACCTTC.

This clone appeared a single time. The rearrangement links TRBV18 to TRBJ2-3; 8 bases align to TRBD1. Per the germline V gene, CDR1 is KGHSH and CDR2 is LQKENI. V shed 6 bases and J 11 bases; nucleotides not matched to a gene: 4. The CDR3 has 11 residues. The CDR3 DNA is TGTGCCAGCTCGGACAGGGTCGAGCAGTATTTT. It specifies CASSDRVEQYF.

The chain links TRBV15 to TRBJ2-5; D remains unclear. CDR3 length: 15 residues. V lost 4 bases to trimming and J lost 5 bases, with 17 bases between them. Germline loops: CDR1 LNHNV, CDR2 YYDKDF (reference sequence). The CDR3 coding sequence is TGTGCCACCAGCAATTGGTCGGGCCAGGCGGAGACCCAGTACTTC. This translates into CATSNWSGQAETQYF.

This chain's CDR3 is CASSSDRGPGYTF. As DNA, the CDR3 is TGTGCCAGCAGCTCCGACAGGGGGCCTGGCTACACCTTC. This rearrangement joins TRBV7-8 to TRBJ1-2; 10 bases fit TRBD1. The length of the CDR3 is 13 residues. Trimming removed 4 bases from V and 7 bases from J; junction bases left unmatched: 3. The germline V gene has CDR1 SGHVS and CDR2 FQNEAQ.

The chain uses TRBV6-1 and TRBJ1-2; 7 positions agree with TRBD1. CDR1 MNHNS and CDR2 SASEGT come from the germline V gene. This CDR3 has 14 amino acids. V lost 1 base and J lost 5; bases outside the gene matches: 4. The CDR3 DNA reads TGTGCCAGCAGTGAAGTGACAGGGCCATATGGCTACACCTTC. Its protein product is CASSEVTGPYGYTF.

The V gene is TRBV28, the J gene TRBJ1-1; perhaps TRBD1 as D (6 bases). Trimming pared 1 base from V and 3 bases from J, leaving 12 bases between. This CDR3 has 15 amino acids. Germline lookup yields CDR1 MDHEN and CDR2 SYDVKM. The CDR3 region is CASSLYRDKYTEAFF. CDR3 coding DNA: TGTGCCAGCAGTTTATACCGGGACAAATACACTGAAGCTTTCTTT.

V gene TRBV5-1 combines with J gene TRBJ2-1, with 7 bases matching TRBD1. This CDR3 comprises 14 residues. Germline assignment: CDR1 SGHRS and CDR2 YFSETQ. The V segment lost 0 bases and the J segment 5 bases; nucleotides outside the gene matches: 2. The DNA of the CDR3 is TGCGCCAGCAGCTTGGTGCAGGGGGACAATGAGCAGTTCTTC. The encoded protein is CASSLVQGDNEQFF.

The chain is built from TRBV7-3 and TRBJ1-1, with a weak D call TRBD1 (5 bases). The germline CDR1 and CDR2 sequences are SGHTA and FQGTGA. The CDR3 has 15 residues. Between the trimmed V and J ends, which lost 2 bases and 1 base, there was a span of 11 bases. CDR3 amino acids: CASSLLGGENTEAFF. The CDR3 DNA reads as TGTGCCAGCAGCTTATTGGGAGGGGAGAACACTGAAGCTTTCTTT. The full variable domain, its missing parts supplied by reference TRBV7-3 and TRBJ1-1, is GAGVSQTPSNKVTEKGKYVELRCDPISGHTALYWYRQSLGQGPEFLIYFQGTGAADDSGLPNDRFFAVRPEGSVSTLKIQRTERGDSAVYLCASSLLGGENTEAFFGQGTRLTVV.

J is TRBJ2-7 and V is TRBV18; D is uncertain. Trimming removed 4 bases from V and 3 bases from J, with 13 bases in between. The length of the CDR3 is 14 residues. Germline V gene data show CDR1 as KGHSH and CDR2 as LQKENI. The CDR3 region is CASSLSSWGYEQYV. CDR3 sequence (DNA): TGTGCCAGCTCACTCAGTTCCTGGGGCTACGAGCAGTACGTC.

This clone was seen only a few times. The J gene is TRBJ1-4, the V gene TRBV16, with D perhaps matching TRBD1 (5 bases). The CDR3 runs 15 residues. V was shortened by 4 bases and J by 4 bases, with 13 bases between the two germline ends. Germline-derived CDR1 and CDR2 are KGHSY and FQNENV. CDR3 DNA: TGTGCCAGCAGCCGAGCCGGGACGGGTAATGAAAAACTGTTTTTT. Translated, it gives CASSRAGTGNEKLFF.

The CDR3 sequence: CASSKGQEGAYEQYV. The CDR3 DNA is TGTGCCAGCAGCAAGGGACAGGAGGGGGCTTACGAGCAGTACGTC. The chain links TRBV5-5 to TRBJ2-7, with 8 bases aligning to TRBD1. Germline CDR1 is SGHKS and CDR2 is YYEKEE (reference sequence). There are 15 residues in the CDR3. Losses at the gene ends were 4 bases for V and 4 bases for J; bases not matched to a gene: 10.

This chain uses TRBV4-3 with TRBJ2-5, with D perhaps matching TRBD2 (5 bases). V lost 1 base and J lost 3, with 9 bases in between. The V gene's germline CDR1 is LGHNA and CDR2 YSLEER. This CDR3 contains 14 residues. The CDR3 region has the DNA TGCGCCAGCAGCCAAGGATCGGAGGAAGAGACCCAGTACTTC. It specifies CASSQGSEEETQYF.

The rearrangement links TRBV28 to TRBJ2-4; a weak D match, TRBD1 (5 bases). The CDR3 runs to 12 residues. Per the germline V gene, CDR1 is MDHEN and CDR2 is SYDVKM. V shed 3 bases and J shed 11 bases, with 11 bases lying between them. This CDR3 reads CASSLTPRVQYF. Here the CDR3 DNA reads TGTGCCAGCAGTTTGACACCCAGGGTTCAGTACTTC.

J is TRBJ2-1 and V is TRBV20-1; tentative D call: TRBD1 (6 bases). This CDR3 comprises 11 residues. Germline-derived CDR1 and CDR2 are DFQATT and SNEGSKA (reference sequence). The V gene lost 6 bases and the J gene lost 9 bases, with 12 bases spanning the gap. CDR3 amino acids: CSADRSGEQFF. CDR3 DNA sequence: TGCAGTGCCGACAGGTCGGGTGAGCAGTTCTTC.